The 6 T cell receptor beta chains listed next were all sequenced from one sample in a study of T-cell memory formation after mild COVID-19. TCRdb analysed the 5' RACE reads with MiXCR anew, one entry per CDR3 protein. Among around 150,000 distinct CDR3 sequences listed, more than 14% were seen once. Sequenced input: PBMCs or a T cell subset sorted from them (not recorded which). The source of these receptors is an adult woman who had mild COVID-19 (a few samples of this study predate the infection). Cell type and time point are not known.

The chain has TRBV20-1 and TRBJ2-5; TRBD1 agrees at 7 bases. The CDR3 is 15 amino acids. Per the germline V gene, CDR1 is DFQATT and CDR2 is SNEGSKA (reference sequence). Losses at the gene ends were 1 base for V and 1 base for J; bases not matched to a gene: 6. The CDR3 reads CSARGERTGQETQYF. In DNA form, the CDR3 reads TGCAGTGCTAGAGGGGAGAGGACAGGCCAAGAGACCCAGTACTTC.

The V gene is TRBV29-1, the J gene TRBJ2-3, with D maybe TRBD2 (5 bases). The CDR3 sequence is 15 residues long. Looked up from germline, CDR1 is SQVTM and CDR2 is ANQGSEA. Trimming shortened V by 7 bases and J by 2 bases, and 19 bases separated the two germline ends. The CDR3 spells CSAKLEPTPTDTQYF. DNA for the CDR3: TGCAGCGCAAAACTAGAACCGACTCCCACAGATACGCAGTATTTT.

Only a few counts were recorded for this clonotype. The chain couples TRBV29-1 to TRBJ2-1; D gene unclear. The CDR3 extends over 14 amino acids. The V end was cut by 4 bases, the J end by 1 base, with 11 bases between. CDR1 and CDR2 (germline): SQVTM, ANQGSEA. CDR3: CSVVEVLSYNEQFF. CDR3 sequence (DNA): TGCAGCGTTGTAGAGGTCCTTTCCTACAATGAGCAGTTCTTC.

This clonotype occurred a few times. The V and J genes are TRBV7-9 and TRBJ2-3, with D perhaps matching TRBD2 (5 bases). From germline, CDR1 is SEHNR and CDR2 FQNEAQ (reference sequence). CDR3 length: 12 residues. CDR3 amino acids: CASRGGTDTQYF. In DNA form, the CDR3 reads TGTGCGAGTCGGGGTGGCACAGATACGCAGTATTTT.

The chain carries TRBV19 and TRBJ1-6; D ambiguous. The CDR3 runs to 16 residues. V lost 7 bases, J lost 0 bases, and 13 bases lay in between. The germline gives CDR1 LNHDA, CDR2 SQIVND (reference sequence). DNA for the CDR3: TGTGCCAGTACTATTATCGGGAGCTCCTATAATTCACCCCTCCACTTT. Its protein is CASTIIGSSYNSPLHF.

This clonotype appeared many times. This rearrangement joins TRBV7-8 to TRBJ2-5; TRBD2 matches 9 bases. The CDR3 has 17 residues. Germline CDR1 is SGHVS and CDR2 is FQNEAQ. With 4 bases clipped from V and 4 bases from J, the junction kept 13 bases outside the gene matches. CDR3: CASSSGRLAGAGETQYF. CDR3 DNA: TGTGCCAGCAGCTCGGGTCGTTTAGCGGGAGCGGGAGAGACCCAGTACTTC.